The entry below gives a single T cell receptor (beta chain) sequence along with its context. This sample stems from a study of blood T cell repertoires in COVID-19. Generated by immunoSEQ multiplex PCR, the TCRdb table keeps only in-frame clones and is missing some. This sample has 310,000 or so clones, with around 86% found just once. The germline V gene encodes CDR1 SEHNR and CDR2 FQNEAQ (reference sequence). V shed 4 bases and J 4 bases; nucleotides not matched to a gene: 6. This CDR3 has 15 residues. The specimen sequenced was peripheral blood. The sequence came from a woman between 50 and 59 years old with acute or convalescent COVID-19. This chain connects TRBV7-9 to TRBJ1-4; 7 positions agree with TRBD1. CDR3 in amino acids: CASSSPGQLNEKLFF. In DNA, the CDR3 is TGTGCCAGCAGCTCACCGGGACAGCTTAATGAAAAACTGTTTTTT. Filled out from reference TRBV7-9 and TRBJ1-4, the complete variable domain reads DTGVSQNPRHKITKRGQNVTFRCDPISEHNRLYWYRQTLGQGPEFLTYFQNEAQLEKSRLLSDRFSAERPKGSFSTLEIQRTEQGDSAMYLCASSSPGQLNEKLFFGSGTQLSVL.